The clone carrying this T cell receptor (beta chain) was detected ten times or more. The target antigen is unknown. TCRdb recomputed calls from the 5' RACE reads with MiXCR, one row per CDR3 protein. The data contain about 200,000 distinct CDR3 sequences, roughly 9.4% of them singletons. The sample comes from a study of identical twins. Study-wide results and caveats: Surplus twin overlap in beta out-of-frame sequences was less pronounced.

The sequence was collected from a woman aged 18-29 years in good health. The sequenced material came from memory (CD45RO+) T cells sorted from blood.

The DNA of the CDR3 is TGTGCCAGCAGTTCCGCAGAGGTAACTGAAGCTTTCTTT. Protein product: CASSSAEVTEAFF. V usage is TRBV6-2 or TRBV6-3 and J usage is TRBJ1-1; D not resolved. CDR3 length equals 13 residues. Looked up from germline, CDR1 is MNHEY and CDR2 is SVGEGT. Trimming pared 4 bases from V and 5 bases from J, leaving 11 bases between.